The 20 T cell receptor beta chains in this list originate from one sample, sequenced in a study of CD8 T cells in Susac syndrome. An amount of RNA that ranged from 0.5 to 1 ug was reverse transcribed with random hexamers. Via MiXCR, TCRdb re-called the immunoSEQ multiplex PCR reads, giving one row per CDR3 protein. The sample comprises about 150,000 distinct CDR3 sequences, under 95% of which are singletons, and 0.08% rests with the top ten. Sequencing was done on a sample of CD4+ T cells from PBMCs. The origin of the receptors is a human donor in good health.

The chain employs TRBV25-1 and TRBJ2-5; D ambiguous. Germline V gene lookup returns CDR1 MGHDK and CDR2 SYGVNS. The CDR3 contains 14 residues. The germline V and J ends were trimmed by 1 base and 5 bases, with 11 bases remaining between them. CDR3 residues: CASSESGPLETQYF. Here the CDR3 DNA reads TGTGCCAGCAGTGAATCAGGCCCCCTGGAGACCCAGTACTTC. The variable domain in full, completed from reference TRBV25-1 and TRBJ2-5, reads EADIYQTPRYLVIGTGKKITLECSQTMGHDKMYWYQQDPGMELHLIHYSYGVNSTEKGDLSSESTVSRIRTEHFPLTLESARPSHTSQYLCASSESGPLETQYFGPGTRLLVL.

The CDR3 loop reads CASREGISGSYEQYF. The CDR3 DNA reads TGTGCCAGCAGGGAGGGGATATCAGGCTCCTACGAGCAGTACTTC. The chain joins TRBV2 to TRBJ2-7, with TRBD2 as a possible D gene (6 bases). This CDR3 contains 15 residues. Trimming took 6 bases from V and 0 from J, leaving 15 bases between them. Germline V gene lookup returns CDR1 SNHLY and CDR2 FYNNEI. The full variable domain, in which reference TRBV2 and TRBJ2-7 provide the parts outside the CDR3, is EPEVTQTPSHQVTQMGQEVILRCVPISNHLYFYWYRQILGQKVEFLVSFYNNEISEKSEIFDDQFSVERPDGSNFTLKIRSTKLEDSAMYFCASREGISGSYEQYFGPGTRLTVT.

CDR3 sequence: CATSDRRQGADNNEQFF. CDR3 bases: TGTGCCACCAGTGATAGGAGACAGGGGGCGGATAACAATGAGCAGTTCTTC. The V call is TRBV24-1, the J call TRBJ2-1; 10 nucleotides align to TRBD1. Germline V gene data show CDR1 as KGHDR and CDR2 as SFDVKD. J gave up 5 bases and V 3 bases, and 9 bases lay outside the gene matches. The CDR3 has 17 residues.

The chain has TRBV20-1 and TRBJ1-1, with D unclear. The CDR3 contains 13 residues. Trimming pared 0 bases from V and 3 bases from J, leaving 8 bases between. Germline V gene data show CDR1 as DFQATT and CDR2 as SNEGSKA (reference sequence). This chain's CDR3 is CSARDMGDTEAFF. The CDR3 nucleotides read TGCAGTGCTAGAGATATGGGCGACACTGAAGCTTTCTTT.

The gene calls are TRBV19 and TRBJ2-7; maybe TRBD2 (6 bases). CDR3 length equals 13 residues. Trimming stripped 0 bases from V and 4 bases from J, with 7 bases between. CDR1 and CDR2 from the germline V gene are LNHDA and SQIVND (reference sequence). The CDR3 loop reads CASSIDRGYEQYF. The DNA of the CDR3 is TGTGCCAGTAGTATAGATCGGGGGTACGAGCAGTACTTC.

V usage is TRBV3-1 and J usage is TRBJ1-2; possibly TRBD1 for D (6 bases). The CDR3 has 16 amino acids. Germline CDR1 reads LGHDT; CDR2 reads YNNKEL (reference sequence). Trimming took off 0 bases at V and 6 bases at J, with 17 bases between the two ends. The CDR3 region has the DNA TGTGCCAGCAGCCAAGATCTCGGGGGGCGAAAAGATGGCTACACCTTC. This gives the protein CASSQDLGGRKDGYTF.

The rearrangement links TRBV28 to TRBJ1-5; 7 bases align to TRBD1. This CDR3 spans 14 amino acids. V was pared by 5 bases and J by 7 bases, with 8 bases of the junction left unmatched. Germline V lookup: CDR1 MDHEN, CDR2 SYDVKM. The CDR3 here is CASSKQGFGQPQHF. In nucleotides, the CDR3 is TGTGCCAGCAGTAAACAGGGGTTTGGGCAGCCCCAGCATTTT.

CDR3 residues: CSADRADTQYF. For the CDR3, the DNA is TGCAGTGCCGACAGGGCAGATACGCAGTATTTT. V is TRBV20-1 and J is TRBJ2-3, with 7 bases fitting TRBD1. Unmatched junction bases numbered 1, after V lost 6 bases and J lost 4 bases. CDR1 is DFQATT and CDR2 is SNEGSKA in the germline V gene (reference sequence). The CDR3 sequence is 11 residues long.

This clonotype was counted a single time. J is TRBJ1-1 and V is TRBV7-9; D ambiguous. This CDR3 spans 11 amino acids. Germline V gene sequence: CDR1 SEHNR, CDR2 FQNEAQ (reference sequence). V was cut by 10 bases and J by 4 bases, with 10 bases left in between. CDR3 amino acids: CAIRPGTEAFF. CDR3 sequence (DNA): TGTGCCATCCGCCCTGGCACTGAAGCTTTCTTT. Drawing the rest from reference TRBV7-9 and TRBJ1-1, the complete variable domain is DTGVSQNPRHKITKRGQNVTFRCDPISEHNRLYWYRQTLGQGPEFLTYFQNEAQLEKSRLLSDRFSAERPKGSFSTLEIQRTEQGDSAMYLCAIRPGTEAFFGQGTRLTVV.

V usage is TRBV28 and J usage is TRBJ1-2; tentatively, D is TRBD1 (5 bases). This CDR3 is 14 amino acids long. The germline gives CDR1 MDHEN, CDR2 SYDVKM. V gave up 5 bases and J gave up 2 bases, with 12 bases separating them. The CDR3 loop is CASSDPGRNYGYTF. The CDR3 coding sequence is TGTGCCAGCAGTGATCCGGGGCGCAACTATGGCTACACCTTC.

Comments on this clonotype: At one end the junction does not follow the germline gene, possibly because of a read error. V is TRBV7-7 and J is TRBJ2-2; D gene uncertain. The CDR3 length is 13 residues. The V gene's germline CDR1 is SSHAT and CDR2 FNYEAQ (reference sequence). CDR3 region: CASSPDVPGELFF. In nucleotides, the CDR3 is TGTGCTAGCAGCCCGGACGTACCCGGGGAGCTGTTTTTT.

The CDR3 sequence is CASSPDRGDSEAFF. The CDR3 DNA is TGTGCCAGCAGCCCCGACAGGGGAGACAGTGAAGCTTTCTTT. The chain uses TRBV3-1 and TRBJ1-1; the match to TRBD1 covers 8 bases. Germline V gene data show CDR1 as LGHDT and CDR2 as YNNKEL (reference sequence). This CDR3 is 14 amino acids long. V lost 4 bases, J lost 7 bases, and 8 bases stayed unmatched.

The gene calls are TRBV5-1 and TRBJ1-1; D may be TRBD1 (5 bases). Germline assignment: CDR1 SGHRS and CDR2 YFSETQ. The CDR3 length is 17 residues. Deletions cut 6 bases from V and 1 base from J, with 22 bases between. The CDR3 loop reads CASTLGRGDRPNTEAFF. The DNA of the CDR3 is TGCGCCAGCACTTTAGGGAGGGGAGACAGACCGAACACTGAAGCTTTCTTT. Using reference TRBV5-1 and TRBJ1-1 for the parts outside the CDR3, the full variable domain is KAGVTQTPRYLIKTRGQQVTLSCSPISGHRSVSWYQQTPGQGLQFLFEYFSETQRNKGNFPGRFSGRQFSNSRSEMNVSTLELGDSALYLCASTLGRGDRPNTEAFFGQGTRLTVV.

This clonotype was counted a few times. The J gene is TRBJ2-3, the V gene TRBV11-2; TRBD2 might be the D (6 bases). Deletions cut 3 bases from V and 1 base from J, with 8 bases between. The germline V gene encodes CDR1 SGHAT and CDR2 FQNNGV. The CDR3 has 14 residues. The DNA for the CDR3 is TGTGCCAGCAGCTTGGTAGCGGGCACAGATACGCAGTATTTT. Protein: CASSLVAGTDTQYF.

This clonotype was observed once. The V gene is TRBV9, the J gene TRBJ2-3, with D possibly called TRBD1 or TRBD2 (5 bases each). V was clipped by 3 bases and J by 2 bases, with 13 bases between them. CDR1 is SGDLS, CDR2 YYNGEE, per germline. The CDR3 runs 15 residues. The CDR3 DNA follows: TGTGCCAGCAGCGCTTCCGGGACCCCCACAGATACGCAGTATTTT. It specifies CASSASGTPTDTQYF. Supplemented by reference TRBV9 and TRBJ2-3, the full variable domain reads DSGVTQTPKHLITATGQRVTLRCSPRSGDLSVYWYQQSLDQGLQFLIQYYNGEERAKGNILERFSAQQFPDLHSELNLSSLELGDSALYFCASSASGTPTDTQYFGPGTRLTVL.

This clonotype was seen only once. The rearrangement joins TRBV3-1 to TRBJ2-3, with D uncertain. CDR1 and CDR2 (germline): LGHDT, YNNKEL (reference sequence). The V gene lost 7 bases and the J gene lost 6 bases, with 11 bases spanning the gap. The CDR3 length is 12 residues. The CDR3 sequence is CASIPPGDTQYF. CDR3 DNA sequence: TGTGCCAGCATTCCTCCCGGGGATACGCAGTATTTT.

The chain recombines TRBV20-1 with TRBJ1-5; D gene unclear. This CDR3 has 12 amino acids. The germline V and J ends were trimmed by 4 bases and 4 bases, with 8 bases remaining between them. In germline, CDR1 is DFQATT, CDR2 SNEGSKA (reference sequence). CDR3 amino acids: CSAKDRNQPQHF. The CDR3 DNA follows: TGCAGTGCTAAGGACCGAAATCAGCCCCAGCATTTT.

The chain has TRBV20-1 and TRBJ1-5, with D tentatively TRBD1 (6 bases). The V end lost 3 bases, the J end lost 5 bases, and 11 bases lay between the germline ends. Germline lookup yields CDR1 DFQATT and CDR2 SNEGSKA (reference sequence). The CDR3 sequence is 13 residues long. The CDR3 nucleotides read TGCAGTGCTAGGTTGGGGGGCTATCAGCCCCAGCATTTT. It yields the protein CSARLGGYQPQHF.

This chain joins TRBV29-1 and TRBJ2-7, with unresolved D. Germline V gene sequence: CDR1 SQVTM, CDR2 ANQGSEA. The CDR3 length is 10 residues. V lost 7 bases to trimming and J lost 11 bases, with 15 bases between them. The CDR3 DNA is TGCAGCGCCCGGATTGCGGAAGAGTACTTC. It encodes CSARIAEEYF.

The chain couples TRBV7-9 to TRBJ2-7, with D possibly being TRBD2 (6 bases). Germline lookup yields CDR1 SEHNR and CDR2 FQNEAQ (reference sequence). V dropped 3 bases and J dropped 0 bases, with 15 bases sitting between them. CDR3 length: 16 amino acids. This CDR3 is CASSFSAGTFSYEQYF. For the CDR3, the DNA is TGTGCCAGCAGCTTCTCGGCGGGGACTTTCTCCTACGAGCAGTACTTC.